Shown below are 24 T cell receptor beta chains from a single sample sequenced in a study of blood T cell repertoires in COVID-19. The method was immunoSEQ multiplex PCR; TCRdb's version includes in-frame clones alone and lacks a portion of them. The sample comprises 300,000 to 400,000 clones, 85% to 90% of which are singletons, and approximately 1% rests with the top ten. Sequenced: PBMCs or T cells enriched from blood (not recorded which). The source of these receptors is a man aged 18 to 29 who had recovered from COVID-19.

This rearrangement joins TRBV9 to TRBJ1-4; the D gene is possibly TRBD1 (5 bases). This CDR3 is built from 15 residues. Germline lookup yields CDR1 SGDLS and CDR2 YYNGEE. Between the trimmed V and J ends, which lost 0 bases and 5 bases, there was a span of 11 bases. The CDR3 sequence: CASSVEGSRNEKLFF. DNA for the CDR3: TGTGCCAGCAGCGTAGAGGGGTCGAGGAATGAAAAACTGTTTTTT.

This chain connects TRBV28 to TRBJ1-6, with TRBD1 as a possible D gene (6 bases). Per the germline V gene, CDR1 is MDHEN and CDR2 is SYDVKM. The CDR3 has 15 amino acids. The V gene lost 5 bases and the J gene lost 9 bases, with 17 bases spanning the gap. The CDR3: CASSPGSSRGSPLHF. The DNA of the CDR3 is TGTGCCAGCAGTCCCGGATCATCCAGGGGTTCACCCCTCCACTTT.

The chain carries TRBV21-1 and TRBJ1-1. TRBV21-1 represents a pseudogene. This CDR3 is built from 18 residues. CDR3 loop: CASSKDQAEGSWNTEAFF. CDR3 nucleotide sequence: TGTGCCAGCAGCAAAGATCAGGCGGAGGGATCTTGGAACACTGAAGCTTTCTTT.

The chain combines TRBV7-3 with TRBJ2-7, with a weak D call TRBD2 (5 bases). Looked up from germline, CDR1 is SGHTA and CDR2 is FQGTGA. The CDR3 length is 14 residues. V was pared by 2 bases and J by 3 bases, with 11 bases between. The CDR3 DNA reads TGTGCCAGCAGCTTATCGGGCGGAGGCTACGAGCAGTACTTC. Translated: CASSLSGGGYEQYF.

The chain recombines TRBV5-1 with TRBJ2-7; a weak D match, TRBD1 (6 bases). This CDR3 comprises 16 residues. V dropped 7 bases and J dropped 4 bases, with 24 bases sitting between them. Germline CDR1 is SGHRS and CDR2 is YFSETQ. CDR3 nucleotides: TGCGCCAGCTCTCCCTCCTTGAGTAGAGGGGGATACGAGCAGTACTTC. Translated: CASSPSLSRGGYEQYF. The complete variable domain, with remaining parts taken from reference TRBV5-1 and TRBJ2-7, reads KAGVTQTPRYLIKTRGQQVTLSCSPISGHRSVSWYQQTPGQGLQFLFEYFSETQRNKGNFPGRFSGRQFSNSRSEMNVSTLELGDSALYLCASSPSLSRGGYEQYFGPGTRLTVT.

The chain recombines TRBV9 with TRBJ2-5; 8 bases are shared with TRBD1. V lost 3 bases to trimming and J lost 0 bases; unmatched junction nucleotides: 1. CDR1 and CDR2 (germline): SGDLS, YYNGEE. The CDR3 runs 14 residues. CDR3 residues: CASSGTGNQETQYF. In DNA, the CDR3 is TGTGCCAGCAGCGGGACAGGGAACCAAGAGACCCAGTACTTC.

The V gene is TRBV15, the J gene TRBJ2-5; D gene ambiguous. The V end was cut by 2 bases, the J end by 1 base, with 11 bases between. CDR1 and CDR2 from the germline V gene are LNHNV and YYDKDF (reference sequence). This CDR3 region has 15 residues. Here the CDR3 DNA reads TGTGCCACCAGCAGACGTAACATTCTCCAAGAGACCCAGTACTTC. Its protein product is CATSRRNILQETQYF.

The CDR3 here is CASSLGGSFSFSGANVLTF. The CDR3 DNA sequence: TGTGCCAGCAGCTTGGGAGGGTCATTCAGCTTCTCTGGGGCCAACGTCCTGACTTTC. The V and J genes are TRBV5-4 and TRBJ2-6; D may be TRBD2 (5 bases). CDR3 length equals 19 residues. The germline V gene encodes CDR1 SGHNT and CDR2 YYREEE (reference sequence). V dropped 0 bases and J dropped 0 bases, with 16 bases sitting between them.

The chain carries TRBV4-1 and TRBJ1-2; 10 bases agree with TRBD1. The CDR3 loop spans 18 amino acids. Germline V gene sequence: CDR1 MGHRA, CDR2 YSYEKL. V shed 0 bases, J shed 0 bases, and the junction held 7 bases outside the gene matches. CDR3 loop: CASSQDWTGGAPNYGYTF. The CDR3, as DNA: TGCGCCAGCAGCCAAGACTGGACAGGGGGGGCGCCTAACTATGGCTACACCTTC.

Many counts were recorded for this clone. The rearrangement uses TRBV14 and TRBJ1-3, with D perhaps matching TRBD1 (6 bases). Germline values: CDR1 SGHDN, CDR2 FVKESK. The CDR3 covers 14 residues. Trimming left V 4 bases short and J 0 bases short, with 7 bases between. The CDR3 loop reads CASSPGHSGNTIYF. CDR3 DNA: TGTGCCAGCAGCCCGGGACACTCTGGAAACACCATATATTTT.

This clone was seen a few times. The chain couples TRBV29-1 to TRBJ2-1; 10 bases agree with TRBD2. V lost 0 bases to trimming and J lost 8 bases; unmatched junction nucleotides: 10. This CDR3 is built from 16 residues. Germline V lookup: CDR1 SQVTM, CDR2 ANQGSEA. The CDR3 protein is CSVEDRLAGVKDEQFF. In DNA, the CDR3 is TGCAGCGTTGAAGATCGGCTAGCGGGAGTCAAAGATGAGCAGTTCTTC.

The chain is built from TRBV4-1 and TRBJ2-7; TRBD1 matches 11 bases. V shed 4 bases, J shed 5 bases, and the junction held 7 bases outside the gene matches. The CDR3 covers 15 residues. Per germline, CDR1 MGHRA and CDR2 YSYEKL. The CDR3 DNA follows: TGCGCCAGCAGCCCTACCGGGACAGGGGGTAACGAGCAGTACTTC. This encodes CASSPTGTGGNEQYF.

The V and J genes are TRBV28 and TRBJ2-3; 11 bases are shared with TRBD2. There are 18 residues in the CDR3. CDR1 is MDHEN and CDR2 is SYDVKM in the germline V gene. Trimming at V came to 3 bases and at J to 3 bases, leaving 11 bases not matched to a gene. In DNA form, the CDR3 reads TGTGCCAGCAGTTTTGGTGTAGCGGGAGGGCCTAGGACAGATACGCAGTATTTT. Translating it yields CASSFGVAGGPRTDTQYF.

The J gene is TRBJ2-7, the V gene TRBV28, with 9 bases fitting TRBD1. V was clipped by 5 bases and J by 3 bases; unmatched bases: 8. CDR1 and CDR2 (germline): MDHEN, SYDVKM. The CDR3 consists of 15 residues. Written as DNA, the CDR3 is TGTGCCAGCAGTCCCTGGGGGGGACAGGGCTACGAGCAGTACTTC. Translation gives CASSPWGGQGYEQYF.

J is TRBJ1-2 and V is TRBV20-1; the match to TRBD1 covers 10 bases. Germline CDR1 DFQATT, CDR2 SNEGSKA (reference sequence). The CDR3 covers 14 residues. Germline trimming cut 3 bases from V and 6 bases from J; bases unmatched to any gene: 7. CDR3 sequence: CSASPTGGAHGYTF. The CDR3 DNA follows: TGCAGTGCTAGTCCGACAGGGGGCGCCCATGGCTACACCTTC.

The sample holds one count of this clone. V usage is TRBV6-5 and J usage is TRBJ1-2; 9 bases agree with TRBD1. Germline V lookup: CDR1 MNHEY, CDR2 SVGAGI. Trimming cost V 8 bases and J 0 bases; bases outside gene matches: 4. The CDR3 is 14 amino acids. CDR3 amino acids: CASRDRVSNYGYTF. The CDR3 region has the DNA TGTGCCAGCCGGGACAGGGTCTCTAACTATGGCTACACCTTC.

This chain links TRBV20-1 with TRBJ2-1; D perhaps matches TRBD1 (5 bases). This CDR3 has 15 residues. The germline CDR1 and CDR2 sequences are DFQATT and SNEGSKA (reference sequence). V lost 3 bases, J lost 0 bases, and 12 bases lay in between. CDR3 sequence: CSASIGASSYNEQFF. In DNA, the CDR3 is TGCAGTGCTAGTATAGGGGCAAGCTCCTACAATGAGCAGTTCTTC.

The gene calls are TRBV24-1 and TRBJ1-5, with D tentatively TRBD1 (6 bases). Trimming removed 3 bases from V and 9 bases from J, with 11 bases in between. CDR3 length: 13 residues. Germline assignment: CDR1 KGHDR and CDR2 SFDVKD. The CDR3 DNA reads as TGTGCCACCAGTGATCCACAGGGAATGCCCCAGCATTTT. Its protein product is CATSDPQGMPQHF.

This clone was counted only a few times. The chain combines TRBV4-1 with TRBJ2-3; a weak D match, TRBD2 (5 bases). Trimming stripped 1 base from V and 4 bases from J, with 6 bases between. This CDR3 is 13 amino acids long. Looked up from germline, CDR1 is MGHRA and CDR2 is YSYEKL. CDR3 amino acids: CASSQVGADTQYF. In DNA, the CDR3 is TGCGCCAGCAGCCAAGTGGGAGCAGATACGCAGTATTTT.

The chain combines TRBV27 with TRBJ2-3; 8 nucleotides match TRBD2. CDR1 and CDR2 from the germline V gene are MNHEY and SMNVEV (reference sequence). J lost 4 bases, V lost 7 bases, and 10 bases had no gene match. The CDR3 runs to 15 residues. The CDR3 region is CASNSLAGRADTQYF. The CDR3 bases are TGTGCCAGCAACTCGTTAGCGGGGAGGGCAGATACGCAGTATTTT.

The chain is built from TRBV21-1 and TRBJ2-7; the table's D gene call, TRBD1, was not cross checked with the DNA. TRBV21-1 has pseudogene status. This CDR3 has 15 amino acids. The CDR3 reads CASSPRQGIGYEQYF. The CDR3 nucleotides read TGTGCCAGCAGCCCGCGACAGGGGATAGGGTACGAGCAGTACTTC.

The chain employs TRBV3-1 (or the pseudogene TRBV3-2) and TRBJ2-7; D may be TRBD2 (5 bases). The germline gives CDR1 LGHDT, CDR2 YNNKEL (reference sequence). Trimming stripped 4 bases from V and 5 bases from J, with 9 bases between. There are 12 residues in the CDR3. CDR3 region: CASSPDWNEQYF. DNA of the CDR3: TGTGCCAGCAGCCCGGACTGGAACGAGCAGTACTTC.

This clone was seen more than once but under ten times. The chain employs TRBV30 and TRBJ2-1; maybe TRBD2 (5 bases). Germline V CDR1 and CDR2: GTSNPN, SVGIG (reference sequence). The CDR3 is 13 residues long. Trimming pared 4 bases from V and 1 base from J, leaving 8 bases between. The CDR3 coding sequence is TGTGCCTGGACTCGCGGGTCCTACAATGAGCAGTTCTTC. It specifies CAWTRGSYNEQFF.

Written as DNA, the CDR3 is TGTGCCAGCAGCTTAGCGCCTAGCGGGGTAGCAGATACGCAGTATTTT. Translating it yields CASSLAPSGVADTQYF. This chain connects TRBV7-6 to TRBJ2-3, with 9 bases fitting TRBD2. CDR3 length: 16 residues. Germline-derived CDR1 and CDR2 are SGHVS and FNYEAQ. V shed 0 bases, J shed 4 bases, and the junction held 5 bases outside the gene matches.